These 21 T cell receptor beta chains originate from one sample sequenced in a study of radiotherapy plus CTLA-4 blockade in lung cancer. Data came from immunoSEQ multiplex PCR; TCRdb stores just in-frame clones and leaves some out. The sample includes 48,000 or so clones, 84% of them seen just once. Sequenced material: peripheral blood, taken from a patient treated with radiotherapy plus ipilimumab. The source is a human donor with non-small cell lung cancer whose response to radiotherapy plus ipilimumab could not be evaluated.

The chain is built from TRBV4-1 and TRBJ1-4; D unresolved. V was trimmed by 0 bases and J by 6 bases, leaving 14 bases between them. The CDR3 loop spans 16 amino acids. Per germline, CDR1 MGHRA and CDR2 YSYEKL. The CDR3 bases are TGCGCCAGCAGCCAAGAAACATACTGGCAGGATGAAAAACTGTTTTTT. Its protein product is CASSQETYWQDEKLFF.

The chain joins TRBV28 to TRBJ1-3; the D is unclear. Trimming pared 7 bases from V and 1 base from J, leaving 5 bases between. In germline, CDR1 is MDHEN, CDR2 SYDVKM. CDR3 size: 12 residues. CDR3 residues: CASKQSGNTIYF. For the CDR3, the DNA is TGTGCCAGCAAACAATCTGGAAACACCATATATTTT.

The chain recombines TRBV28 with TRBJ2-7, with D unclear. Germline V CDR1 and CDR2: MDHEN, SYDVKM. V was clipped by 6 bases and J by 6 bases, with 12 bases between them. The CDR3 has 12 residues. The CDR3 sequence: CASSPRSREQYF. The CDR3, as DNA: TGTGCCAGCAGCCCCCGTAGCCGCGAGCAGTACTTC.

CDR3 bases: TGTGCCAGCAGCCACACTAGCGGGGCTCTCACCGGGGAGCTGTTTTTT. Protein sequence: CASSHTSGALTGELFF. The rearrangement uses TRBV4-2 and TRBJ2-2, with 10 bases identical to TRBD2. The CDR3 runs 16 residues. Germline V gives CDR1 LGHNA, CDR2 YNFKEQ. V lost 3 bases, J lost 4 bases, and 5 bases stayed unmatched.

This sequence joins TRBV2 and TRBJ2-1; perhaps TRBD2 as D (5 bases). Per the germline V gene, CDR1 is SNHLY and CDR2 is FYNNEI. V shed 8 bases and J shed 0 bases, with 14 bases lying between them. The CDR3 has 15 residues. The CDR3 coding sequence is TGTGCCAGCCCTACTCAACTAGTCTCCTACAATGAGCAGTTCTTC. Translation: CASPTQLVSYNEQFF.

This clone was detected only once. The V call is TRBV7-2, the J call TRBJ2-7; 12 positions match TRBD2. Germline lookup yields CDR1 SGHTA and CDR2 FQGNSA. Trimming took 5 bases from V and 6 from J; bases not matched to a gene: 11. The CDR3 contains 16 residues. The CDR3 DNA is TGTGCCAGCAGCCCTTACTCTAGCGGGAGGGGGATCGAGCAGTACTTC. Encoded protein: CASSPYSSGRGIEQYF.

The gene calls are TRBV28 and TRBJ2-7, with 11 bases identical to TRBD2. CDR3 length: 16 amino acids. V trimming: 5 bases; J trimming: 4 bases; junction bases outside the gene matches: 10. Germline V gives CDR1 MDHEN, CDR2 SYDVKM. CDR3 in DNA: TGTGCCAGCAGTCCCCATGGGGTAGCGGGAGGGTACGAGCAGTACTTC. This sequence encodes CASSPHGVAGGYEQYF.

The chain employs TRBV5-1 and TRBJ1-5; tentatively, D is TRBD1 (5 bases). CDR1 SGHRS and CDR2 YFSETQ come from the germline V gene. There are 15 residues in the CDR3. Trimming removed 0 bases at V and 0 bases at J, with 7 bases between. CDR3: CASSLDDSSNQPQHF. As DNA, the CDR3 is TGCGCCAGCAGCTTGGACGACAGTAGCAATCAGCCCCAGCATTTT.

This clone was counted a single time. The CDR3 coding sequence is TGTGCCAGCAGCTCCGGGGTTCCCGGGGAGCTGTTTTTT. Translated, it gives CASSSGVPGELFF. The chain combines TRBV7-2 with TRBJ2-2, with TRBD2 as a possible D gene (5 bases). This CDR3 comprises 13 residues. CDR1 is SGHTA and CDR2 is FQGNSA in the germline V gene. Trimming pared 4 bases from V and 6 bases from J, leaving 9 bases between.

The J gene is TRBJ2-1, the V gene TRBV7-2; no firm D call. This CDR3 region has 14 residues. V lost 1 base and J 15 bases, leaving 19 bases between the germline ends. Germline assignment: CDR1 SGHTA and CDR2 FQGNSA. In DNA form, the CDR3 reads TGTGCCAGCAGCTTAGGATTCTCGTCGGCGGAACGGTTCTTC. Residues: CASSLGFSSAERFF.

The chain couples TRBV7-3 to TRBJ2-3; D is undetermined. The CDR3 contains 13 residues. The germline V gene has CDR1 SGHTA and CDR2 FQGTGA. V was pared by 1 base and J by 2 bases, with 4 bases between. CDR3 amino acids: CASSLSITDTQYF. In nucleotides, the CDR3 is TGTGCCAGCAGCTTAAGTATCACAGATACGCAGTATTTT.

This rearrangement joins TRBV10-3 to TRBJ2-6; tentatively, D is TRBD1 (6 bases). Trimming left V 0 bases short and J 0 bases short, with 15 bases between. The CDR3 is 19 residues long. Germline-derived CDR1 and CDR2 are ENHRY and SYGVKD. The CDR3 DNA reads as TGTGCCATCAGTGAGTCCGGTAGACAGGCCTTCTCTGGGGCCAACGTCCTGACTTTC. Translation: CAISESGRQAFSGANVLTF.

This rearrangement joins TRBV27 to TRBJ2-2; TRBD1 aligns across 7 bases. The CDR3 is 16 residues long. J gave up 4 bases and V 3 bases, and 8 bases lay outside the gene matches. Germline CDR1 and CDR2: MNHEY and SMNVEV (reference sequence). This CDR3 is CASSLTGTEATGELFF. In DNA form, the CDR3 reads TGTGCCAGCAGTTTGACCGGGACAGAGGCCACCGGGGAGCTGTTTTTT.

This clone appeared a single time. The chain combines TRBV13 with TRBJ2-3; TRBD1 matches 9 bases. Germline assignment: CDR1 PRHDT and CDR2 FYEKMQ (reference sequence). V lost 5 bases, J lost 3 bases, and 3 bases stayed unmatched. The CDR3 runs to 14 residues. CDR3 DNA sequence: TGTGCCAGCAGCGAGGGACAGGGAACAGATACGCAGTATTTT. Protein product: CASSEGQGTDTQYF.

The rearrangement uses TRBV5-8 and TRBJ2-3; D not certain. The CDR3 has 12 residues. V shed 1 base and J shed 4 bases, with 4 bases lying between them. CDR1 SGHTS and CDR2 YDEGEE come from the germline V gene. In DNA, the CDR3 is TGTGCCAGCAGCTTGAAGCCAGATACGCAGTATTTT. Protein: CASSLKPDTQYF. The variable domain in full, completed from reference TRBV5-8 and TRBJ2-3, reads EAGVTQSPTHLIKTRGQQATLRCSPISGHTSVYWYQQALGLGLQFLLWYDEGEERNRGNFPPRFSGRQFPNYSSELNVNALELEDSALYLCASSLKPDTQYFGPGTRLTVL.

This chain joins TRBV7-3 and TRBJ1-6, with TRBD1 as a possible D gene (5 bases). CDR3 length: 13 residues. Trimming cost V 4 bases and J 9 bases, with 10 bases left between them. Germline V gene lookup returns CDR1 SGHTA and CDR2 FQGTGA. The CDR3 DNA reads TGTGCCAGCAGCTGGACACAAAGTTCACCCCTCCACTTT. Protein product: CASSWTQSSPLHF.

This rearrangement joins TRBV5-1 to TRBJ2-3; D gene ambiguous. With 3 bases removed from V and 0 bases from J, the gap between germline ends came to 11 bases. The CDR3 is 15 amino acids. Germline V gene sequence: CDR1 SGHRS, CDR2 YFSETQ. The CDR3: CASSSFGLSTDTQYF. DNA of the CDR3: TGCGCCAGCAGCTCTTTTGGGCTTAGCACAGATACGCAGTATTTT.

The chain uses TRBV6-1 and TRBJ2-1; TRBD2 matches at 8 bases. Trimming cost V 5 bases and J 12 bases; bases outside gene matches: 6. The CDR3 runs to 12 residues. The germline gives CDR1 MNHNS, CDR2 SASEGT. The CDR3 bases are TGTGCCAGCAGTAGCTTAGCGGGGCCGCAGTTCTTC. Translated, it gives CASSSLAGPQFF.

The chain's CDR3 is CASSQEVRMIGYTF. The CDR3 coding sequence is TGCGCCAGCAGCCAAGAGGTCAGGATGATTGGCTACACCTTC. The J gene is TRBJ1-2, the V gene TRBV4-1; D not certain. The germline V and J ends were trimmed by 0 bases and 7 bases, with 12 bases remaining between them. This CDR3 is built from 14 residues. Germline assignment: CDR1 MGHRA and CDR2 YSYEKL.

J is TRBJ1-2 and V is TRBV19, with D perhaps matching TRBD1 (6 bases). The V end was cut by 4 bases, the J end by 4 bases, with 13 bases between. The CDR3 loop spans 14 amino acids. Looked up from germline, CDR1 is LNHDA and CDR2 is SQIVND (reference sequence). CDR3 sequence (DNA): TGTGCCAGTAGTACCCTGGACAGTTCCTATGGCTACACCTTC. Encoded protein: CASSTLDSSYGYTF.

This rearrangement joins TRBV7-3 to TRBJ2-3, with 8 bases matching TRBD1. Germline values: CDR1 SGHTA, CDR2 FQGTGA. The CDR3 runs to 15 residues. J was trimmed by 2 bases and V by 5 bases; bases with no gene match: 6. The CDR3: CASSLWGQDTDTQYF. DNA for the CDR3: TGTGCCAGCAGCCTCTGGGGACAGGACACAGATACGCAGTATTTT.